The 17 T cell receptor beta chains given below trace back to one sample, sequenced in a study of T cells after yellow fever vaccination. Via MiXCR, TCRdb re-called the 5' RACE reads, giving one row per CDR3 protein. The sample holds 250,000 or so distinct CDR3 sequences; roughly 7.2% are singletons and the top ten take about 0.9%. The sample was CD4+ T cells sorted from PBMCs, taken 15 days after the yellow fever booster vaccination. These receptors originate from a man aged 25 to 40 who received the YFV17D yellow fever vaccine.

The chain is built from TRBV2 and TRBJ2-3; no firm D call. With 8 bases removed from V and 0 bases from J, the gap between germline ends came to 15 bases. Germline V gives CDR1 SNHLY, CDR2 FYNNEI. There are 15 residues in the CDR3. CDR3 bases: TGTGCCAGCTTGGTTCTCGGGTCTAGCACAGATACGCAGTATTTT. It translates to CASLVLGSSTDTQYF.

This clonotype has a count of ten or more. The chain is built from TRBV6-1 and TRBJ2-3; weak D call: TRBD2 (5 bases). Trimming left V 4 bases short and J 0 bases short, with 8 bases between. This CDR3 spans 14 amino acids. Germline V CDR1 and CDR2: MNHNS, SASEGT. The CDR3 spells CASSADSSTDTQYF. DNA of the CDR3: TGTGCCAGCAGTGCGGACTCTAGCACAGATACGCAGTATTTT.

The rearrangement joins TRBV20-1 to TRBJ2-1; 7 positions match TRBD2. CDR1 and CDR2 from the germline V gene are DFQATT and SNEGSKA (reference sequence). The CDR3 spans 15 residues. The ends lost 0 bases at V and 6 bases at J; junction bases unmatched: 8. CDR3 amino acids: CSARDSGGSGNEQFF. CDR3 nucleotide sequence: TGCAGTGCTAGAGATTCCGGGGGGTCAGGCAATGAGCAGTTCTTC.

The rearrangement uses TRBV7-9 and TRBJ2-7; 7 positions agree with TRBD2. After removal of 1 base from V and 5 bases from J, the junction contained 8 bases not matched to a gene. The germline V gene has CDR1 SEHNR and CDR2 FQNEAQ (reference sequence). This CDR3 is 15 amino acids long. CDR3 bases: TGTGCCAGCAGCTTAGGGCGGGAGAGTCGCCACGAGCAGTACTTC. Translated, it gives CASSLGRESRHEQYF.

This clonotype was observed a handful of times. The rearrangement joins TRBV6-2 or TRBV6-3 to TRBJ2-1; D is possibly TRBD1 or TRBD2 (5 bases each). V was trimmed by 6 bases and J by 5 bases, leaving 20 bases between them. CDR1 MNHEY and CDR2 SVGEGT come from the germline V gene. The CDR3 runs to 16 residues. For the CDR3, the DNA is TGTGCCAGCAGCCGAATGGCCGGGACCAACGACAATGAGCAGTTCTTC. It specifies CASSRMAGTNDNEQFF.

This clonotype was counted between two and nine times. The rearrangement joins TRBV2 to TRBJ1-2, with D possibly matching TRBD1 (6 bases). The CDR3 is 15 residues long. Germline CDR1 is SNHLY and CDR2 is FYNNEI. V lost 6 bases, J lost 5 bases, and 19 bases lay in between. This chain's CDR3 is CASRTGRDRRYGYTF. CDR3 coding DNA: TGTGCCAGCAGGACGGGCCGAGACAGGAGATATGGCTACACCTTC.

The chain links TRBV20-1 to TRBJ2-7, with D perhaps being TRBD1 or TRBD2 (5 bases each). The V end was cut by 5 bases, the J end by 7 bases, with 12 bases between. The CDR3 has 11 amino acids. Germline CDR1 DFQATT, CDR2 SNEGSKA (reference sequence). The CDR3 bases are TGCAGTGCTTTGGGGGTAGGTGAGCAGTACTTC. This gives the protein CSALGVGEQYF.

Only a few counts were recorded for this clonotype. The chain employs TRBV11-2 and TRBJ2-7; 12 bases agree with TRBD1. Germline-derived CDR1 and CDR2 are SGHAT and FQNNGV. The V gene end was trimmed by 5 bases and the J gene end by 3 bases; junction bases not matched to a gene: 14. The CDR3 has 18 amino acids. CDR3 in amino acids: CASSPRGLGTGGFYEQYF. The CDR3 DNA reads as TGTGCCAGCAGCCCTAGAGGCCTGGGGACAGGGGGCTTCTACGAGCAGTACTTC. The complete variable domain, with remaining parts taken from reference TRBV11-2 and TRBJ2-7, reads EAGVAQSPRYKIIEKRQSVAFWCNPISGHATLYWYQQILGQGPKLLIQFQNNGVVDDSQLPKDRFSAERLKGVDSTLKIQPAKLEDSAVYLCASSPRGLGTGGFYEQYFGPGTRLTVT.

This chain links TRBV7-2 with TRBJ2-5; 7 nucleotides line up with TRBD2. The CDR3 is 15 residues long. CDR1 is SGHTA and CDR2 is FQGNSA in the germline V gene. The J segment lost 5 bases and the V segment lost 2 bases, leaving 8 bases of the junction unmatched. The CDR3, as DNA: TGTGCCAGCAGCTTAATGTTGGGGGAGGGGGAGACCCAGTACTTC. Translation gives CASSLMLGEGETQYF.

This clonotype was found many times. The chain carries TRBV28 and TRBJ2-3, with 9 bases that match TRBD2. The J segment lost 4 bases and the V segment lost 3 bases, leaving 11 bases of the junction unmatched. The CDR3 consists of 17 residues. Germline assignment: CDR1 MDHEN and CDR2 SYDVKM. The CDR3 loop is CASSLPLLAGKSDTQYF. The DNA of the CDR3 is TGTGCCAGCAGTTTGCCCCTGCTAGCGGGAAAGTCAGATACGCAGTATTTT.

Note on this clonotype: At one end the junction does not follow the germline gene, possibly because of a read error. This chain uses TRBV7-8 with TRBJ1-4, with 7 bases lining up with TRBD1. CDR1 SGHVS and CDR2 FQNEAQ come from the germline V gene. The CDR3 extends over 15 amino acids. This CDR3 reads CASSLAGTAYEKLSF. CDR3 bases: TGTGCCAGCAGCTTAGCCGGGACAGCTTATGAAAAACTGTCTTTT.

This clonotype was detected a few times. V and J are TRBV5-1 and TRBJ2-3; D unresolved. The germline V and J ends were trimmed by 1 base and 0 bases, with 6 bases remaining between them. There are 14 residues in the CDR3. Germline V gene data show CDR1 as SGHRS and CDR2 as YFSETQ. The CDR3 DNA reads TGCGCCAGCAGCTTGAAGCAGAGCACAGATACGCAGTATTTT. It yields the protein CASSLKQSTDTQYF.

This chain connects TRBV11-2 to TRBJ2-3; perhaps TRBD1 as D (6 bases). Germline V lookup: CDR1 SGHAT, CDR2 FQNNGV. The CDR3 spans 18 residues. The V end lost 4 bases, the J end lost 0 bases, and 20 bases lay between the germline ends. The CDR3 DNA follows: TGTGCCAGCAGCTCGCCTCCAGAACAGGGATTTAGCACAGATACGCAGTATTTT. Protein: CASSSPPEQGFSTDTQYF.

This clonotype was seen ten or more times. The V and J genes are TRBV10-3 and TRBJ2-3, with a tentative D call TRBD2 (6 bases). The germline CDR1 and CDR2 sequences are ENHRY and SYGVKD. There are 17 residues in the CDR3. V lost 7 bases, J lost 3 bases, and 23 bases lay in between. The CDR3 sequence is CAIKRGPQSAGTDTQYF. In nucleotides, the CDR3 is TGTGCCATCAAACGTGGGCCCCAATCGGCGGGAACAGATACGCAGTATTTT.

The V and J genes are TRBV19 and TRBJ1-1; no clear D gene. Germline values: CDR1 LNHDA, CDR2 SQIVND (reference sequence). The V gene lost 3 bases and the J gene lost 6 bases, with 11 bases spanning the gap. This CDR3 contains 13 residues. DNA of the CDR3: TGTGCCAGTAGTATCTACTTTCCCGCTGAAGCTTTCTTT. Its translation is CASSIYFPAEAFF. Together with reference TRBV19 and TRBJ1-1, the CDR3 gives the full variable domain: DGGITQSPKYLFRKEGQNVTLSCEQNLNHDAMYWYRQDPGQGLRLIYYSQIVNDFQKGDIAEGYSVSREKKESFPLTVTSAQKNPTAFYLCASSIYFPAEAFFGQGTRLTVV.

The rearrangement links TRBV27 to TRBJ2-5; maybe TRBD1 (5 bases). V dropped 5 bases and J dropped 0 bases, with 16 bases sitting between them. Germline CDR1 and CDR2: MNHEY and SMNVEV (reference sequence). This CDR3 is built from 16 residues. This chain's CDR3 is CASSKRGNPHQETQYF. The CDR3 DNA sequence: TGTGCCAGCAGTAAAAGGGGAAACCCCCACCAAGAGACCCAGTACTTC.

This clonotype occurred many times. The chain joins TRBV4-2 to TRBJ2-2; the D gene is possibly TRBD2 (5 bases). The V gene's germline CDR1 is LGHNA and CDR2 YNFKEQ. V gave up 0 bases and J gave up 5 bases, with 13 bases separating them. CDR3 length equals 16 residues. CDR3 nucleotides: TGTGCCAGCAGCCAAGAGGTGGGAGTGAAAACCGGGGAGCTGTTTTTT. Amino acids: CASSQEVGVKTGELFF.